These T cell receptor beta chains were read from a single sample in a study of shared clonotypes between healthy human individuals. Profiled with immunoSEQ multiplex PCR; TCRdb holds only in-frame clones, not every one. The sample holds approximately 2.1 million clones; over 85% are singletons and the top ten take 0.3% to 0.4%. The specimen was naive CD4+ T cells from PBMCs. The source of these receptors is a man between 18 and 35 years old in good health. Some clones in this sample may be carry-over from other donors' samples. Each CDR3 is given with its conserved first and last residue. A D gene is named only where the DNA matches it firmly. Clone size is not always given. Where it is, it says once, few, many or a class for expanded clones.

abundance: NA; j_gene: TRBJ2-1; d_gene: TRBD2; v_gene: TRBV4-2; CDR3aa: CASSQDFWTSDHNEQFF; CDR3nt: TGTGCCAGCAGCCAAGATTTTTGGACTAGCGACCACAATGAGCAGTTCTTC
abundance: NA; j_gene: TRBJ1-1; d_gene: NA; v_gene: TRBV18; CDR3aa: CASSPFNGAPTSNTEAFF; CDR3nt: TGTGCCAGCTCACCTTTCAACGGGGCCCCTACCTCGAACACTGAAGCTTTCTTT
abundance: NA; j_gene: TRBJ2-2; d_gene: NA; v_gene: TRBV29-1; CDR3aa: CSVGYRGPGVTGGPYGELFF; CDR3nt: TGCAGCGTAGGGTACAGGGGGCCCGGGGTAACGGGAGGGCCGTACGGGGAGCTGTTTTTT
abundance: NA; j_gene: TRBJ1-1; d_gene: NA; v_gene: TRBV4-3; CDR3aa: CASSRTGSYTEAFF; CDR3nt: TGCGCCAGCAGCCGTACAGGGAGCTACACTGAAGCTTTCTTT
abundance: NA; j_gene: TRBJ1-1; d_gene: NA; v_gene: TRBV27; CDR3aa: CASSLFPENTEAFF; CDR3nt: TGTGCCAGCAGTTTATTTCCCGAGAACACTGAAGCTTTCTTT
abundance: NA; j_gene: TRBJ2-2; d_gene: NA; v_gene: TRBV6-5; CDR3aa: CASSYSIRTGELFF; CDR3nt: TGTGCCAGCAGTTACTCGATTCGCACCGGGGAGCTGTTTTTT
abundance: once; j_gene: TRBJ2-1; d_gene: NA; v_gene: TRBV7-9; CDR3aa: CASSSGQYNEQFF; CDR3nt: TGTGCCAGCAGCTCCGGACAGTACAATGAGCAGTTCTTC
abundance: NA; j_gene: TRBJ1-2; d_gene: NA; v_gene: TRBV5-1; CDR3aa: CASSLVPGPNYGYTF; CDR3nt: TGCGCCAGCAGCTTGGTGCCAGGGCCTAACTATGGCTACACCTTC
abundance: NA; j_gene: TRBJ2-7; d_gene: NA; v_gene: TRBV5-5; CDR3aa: CASSLESGKTYEQYF; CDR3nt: TGTGCCAGCAGCTTGGAGTCAGGGAAAACATACGAGCAGTACTTC
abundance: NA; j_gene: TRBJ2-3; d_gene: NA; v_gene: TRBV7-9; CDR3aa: CASSPRAGWPDTQYF; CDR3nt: TGTGCCAGCAGCCCCCGGGCGGGTTGGCCCGATACGCAGTATTTT
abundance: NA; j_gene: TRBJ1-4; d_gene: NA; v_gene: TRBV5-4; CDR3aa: CASSQNTATNEKLFF; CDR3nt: TGTGCCAGCAGCCAAAACACCGCAACTAATGAAAAACTGTTTTTT
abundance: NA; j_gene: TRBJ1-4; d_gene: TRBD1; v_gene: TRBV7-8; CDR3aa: CASSLGWDRSIEKLFF; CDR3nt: TGTGCCAGCAGCTTAGGGTGGGACAGGAGTATCGAAAAACTGTTTTTT
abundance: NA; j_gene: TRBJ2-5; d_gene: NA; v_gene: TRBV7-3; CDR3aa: CASSLGLQETQYF; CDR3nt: TGTGCCAGCAGCTTAGGACTCCAAGAGACCCAGTACTTC
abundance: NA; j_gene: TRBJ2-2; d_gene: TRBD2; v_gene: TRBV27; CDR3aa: CASSPFGLGNTGELFF; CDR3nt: TGTGCCAGCAGTCCCTTCGGACTAGGGAACACCGGGGAGCTGTTTTTT
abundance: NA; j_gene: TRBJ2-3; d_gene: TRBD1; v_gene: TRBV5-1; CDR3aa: CASSPRGRTDTQYF; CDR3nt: TGCGCCAGCAGCCCCAGGGGGCGGACAGATACGCAGTATTTT
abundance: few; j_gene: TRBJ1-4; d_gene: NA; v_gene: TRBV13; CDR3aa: CASSLGRVDEKLFF; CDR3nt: TGTGCCAGCAGCTTAGGCAGGGTGGATGAAAAACTGTTTTTT
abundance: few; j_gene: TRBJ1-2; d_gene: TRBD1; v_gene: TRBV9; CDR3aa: CASSVGQGYGYTF; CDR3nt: TGTGCCAGCAGCGTGGGACAGGGGTATGGCTACACCTTC
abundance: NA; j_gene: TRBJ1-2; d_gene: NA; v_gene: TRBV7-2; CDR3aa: CASSLARQGRGYTF; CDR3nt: TGTGCCAGCAGCTTAGCGCGGCAGGGCAGGGGCTACACCTTC
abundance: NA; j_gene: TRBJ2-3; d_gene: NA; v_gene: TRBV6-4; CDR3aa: CASSDWRLSTDTQYF; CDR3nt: TGTGCCAGCAGTGATTGGCGGCTCAGCACAGATACGCAGTATTTT
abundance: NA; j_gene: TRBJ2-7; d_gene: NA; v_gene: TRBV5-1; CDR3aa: CASARDFYEQYF; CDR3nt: TGCGCCAGTGCCCGGGACTTCTACGAGCAGTACTTC
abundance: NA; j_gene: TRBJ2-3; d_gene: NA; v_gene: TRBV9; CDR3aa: CASSARFGGGLADTQYF; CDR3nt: TGTGCCAGCAGCGCAAGGTTTGGGGGAGGTTTAGCAGATACGCAGTATTTT
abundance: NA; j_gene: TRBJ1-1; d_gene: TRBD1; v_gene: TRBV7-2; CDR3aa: CASSEGPDRGYTEAFF; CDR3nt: TGTGCCAGCAGCGAGGGGCCCGACAGGGGATACACTGAAGCTTTCTTT
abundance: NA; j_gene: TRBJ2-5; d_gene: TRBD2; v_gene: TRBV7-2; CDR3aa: CASSQGLAGGQETQYF; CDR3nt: TGTGCCAGCAGCCAAGGACTAGCGGGAGGCCAAGAGACCCAGTACTTC
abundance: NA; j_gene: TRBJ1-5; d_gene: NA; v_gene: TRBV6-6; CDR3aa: CATKGGSNQPQHF; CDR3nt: TGTGCCACCAAAGGGGGGAGCAATCAGCCCCAGCATTTT
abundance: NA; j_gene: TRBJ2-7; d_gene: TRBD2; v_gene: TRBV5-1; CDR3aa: CASNLAGVNEQYF; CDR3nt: TGCGCCAGCAACCTAGCGGGAGTCAACGAGCAGTACTTC
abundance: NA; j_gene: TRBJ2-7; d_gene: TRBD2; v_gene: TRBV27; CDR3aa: CASSLSSGSYEQYF; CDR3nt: TGTGCCAGCAGTTTGTCTAGCGGGAGCTACGAGCAGTACTTC
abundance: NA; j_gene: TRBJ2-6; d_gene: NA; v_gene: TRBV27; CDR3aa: CASRPLLGTGFGSGANVLTF; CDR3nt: TGTGCCAGCAGACCCCTACTGGGCACGGGTTTCGGATCTGGGGCCAACGTCCTGACTTTC
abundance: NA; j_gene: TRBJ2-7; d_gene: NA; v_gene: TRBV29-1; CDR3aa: CSVLRPSSYEQYF; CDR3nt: TGCAGCGTTCTACGTCCCAGCTCCTACGAGCAGTACTTC
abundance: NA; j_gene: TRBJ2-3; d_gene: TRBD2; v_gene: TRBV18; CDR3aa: CASSPAGDSDTQYF; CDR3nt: TGTGCCAGCTCACCGGCGGGAGACTCAGATACGCAGTATTTT
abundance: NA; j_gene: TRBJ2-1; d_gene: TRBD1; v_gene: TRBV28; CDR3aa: CASSLPGQGFNEQFF; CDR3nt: TGTGCCAGCAGTCTCCCGGGACAGGGTTTCAATGAGCAGTTCTTC
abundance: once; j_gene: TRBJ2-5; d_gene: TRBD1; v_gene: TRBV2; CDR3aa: CACGRDRVEETQYF; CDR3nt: TGTGCCTGTGGTAGAGACAGGGTAGAAGAGACCCAGTACTTC
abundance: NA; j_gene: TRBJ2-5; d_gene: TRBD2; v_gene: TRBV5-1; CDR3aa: CASSLGLAGEETQYF; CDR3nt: TGCGCCAGCAGCTTGGGACTAGCGGGAGAAGAGACCCAGTACTTC
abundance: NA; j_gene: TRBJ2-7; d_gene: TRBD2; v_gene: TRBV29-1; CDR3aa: CSVGGLAGRSYEQYF; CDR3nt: TGCAGCGTAGGGGGTCTAGCGGGAAGGTCCTACGAGCAGTACTTC
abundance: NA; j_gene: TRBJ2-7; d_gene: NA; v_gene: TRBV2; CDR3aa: CASKHRNTYEQYF; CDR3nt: TGTGCCAGCAAACACAGGAACACCTACGAGCAGTACTTC
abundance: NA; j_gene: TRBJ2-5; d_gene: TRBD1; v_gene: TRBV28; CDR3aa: CASSAQQGTETQYF; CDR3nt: TGTGCCAGCAGTGCACAACAGGGGACGGAGACCCAGTACTTC
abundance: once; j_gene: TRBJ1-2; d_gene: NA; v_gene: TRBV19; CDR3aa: CASSIWQGHGYTF; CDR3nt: TGTGCCAGTAGTATTTGGCAGGGCCATGGCTACACCTTC
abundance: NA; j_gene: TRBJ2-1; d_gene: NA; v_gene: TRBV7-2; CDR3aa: CASSTRKSSYNEQFF; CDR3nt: TGTGCCAGCAGCACCCGGAAGAGTTCCTACAATGAGCAGTTCTTC
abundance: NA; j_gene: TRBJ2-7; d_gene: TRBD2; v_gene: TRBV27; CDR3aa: CASSLSLAGSGSEQYF; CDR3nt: TGTGCCAGCAGTTTATCCCTAGCGGGCTCAGGTTCCGAGCAGTACTTC
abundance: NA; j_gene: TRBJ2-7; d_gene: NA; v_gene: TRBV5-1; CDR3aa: CASSLLGVSYEQYF; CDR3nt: TGCGCCAGCAGCTTGCTCGGGGTCTCCTACGAGCAGTACTTC
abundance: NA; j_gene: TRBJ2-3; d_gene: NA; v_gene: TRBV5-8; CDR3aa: CASSLAGTSAGTDTQYF; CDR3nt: TGTGCCAGCAGCTTGGCGGGCACCTCCGCTGGCACAGATACGCAGTATTTT
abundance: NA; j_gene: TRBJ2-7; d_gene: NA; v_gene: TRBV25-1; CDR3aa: CASQPPGSRYEQYF; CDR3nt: TGTGCCAGCCAGCCCCCGGGCAGCCGCTACGAGCAGTACTTC
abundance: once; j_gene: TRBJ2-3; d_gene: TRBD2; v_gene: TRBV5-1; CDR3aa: CASSLTSGSSTDTQYF; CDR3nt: TGCGCCAGCAGCTTGACTAGCGGGAGTAGCACAGATACGCAGTATTTT
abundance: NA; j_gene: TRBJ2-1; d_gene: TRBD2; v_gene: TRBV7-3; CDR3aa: CASSTDSGASYNEQFF; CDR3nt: TGTGCCAGCAGCACCGATAGCGGGGCCAGCTACAATGAGCAGTTCTTC
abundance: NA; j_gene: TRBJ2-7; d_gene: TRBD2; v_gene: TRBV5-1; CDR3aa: CASSISGIDEQYF; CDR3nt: TGCGCCAGCAGCATTAGCGGGATCGACGAGCAGTACTTC
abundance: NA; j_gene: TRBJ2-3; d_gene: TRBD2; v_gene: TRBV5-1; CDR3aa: CASSFLLAGGTDTQYF; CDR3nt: TGCGCCAGCAGCTTCCTGTTAGCGGGAGGCACAGATACGCAGTATTTT
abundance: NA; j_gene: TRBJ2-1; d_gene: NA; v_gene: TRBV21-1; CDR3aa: CASSKAGVGQFF; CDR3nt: TGTGCCAGCAGCAAAGCGGGGGTAGGTCAGTTCTTC
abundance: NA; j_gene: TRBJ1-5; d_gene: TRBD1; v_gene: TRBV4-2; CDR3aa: CASSPQGDQPQHF; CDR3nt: TGTGCCAGCAGCCCACAGGGGGACCAGCCCCAGCATTTT
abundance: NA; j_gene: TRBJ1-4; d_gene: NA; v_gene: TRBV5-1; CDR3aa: CASSFSGANEKLFF; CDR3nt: TGCGCCAGCAGCTTTTCCGGAGCTAATGAAAAACTGTTTTTT
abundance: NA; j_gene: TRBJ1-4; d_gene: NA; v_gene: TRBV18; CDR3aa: CASSPRSDNEKLFF; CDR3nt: TGTGCCAGCTCACCACGCTCCGATAATGAAAAACTGTTTTTT
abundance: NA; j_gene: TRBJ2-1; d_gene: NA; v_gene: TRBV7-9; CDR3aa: CASSLLTSNEQFF; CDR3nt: TGTGCCAGCAGCTTACTGACTAGCAATGAGCAGTTCTTC
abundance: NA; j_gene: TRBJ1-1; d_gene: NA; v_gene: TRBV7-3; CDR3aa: CASSPGRRVKTEAFF; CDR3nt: TGTGCCAGCAGCCCTGGCCGCAGGGTAAAAACTGAAGCTTTCTTT
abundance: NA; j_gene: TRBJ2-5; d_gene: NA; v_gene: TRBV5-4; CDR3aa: CASSLPLLDSGETQYF; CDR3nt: TGTGCCAGCAGCTTACCCCTTTTGGACAGCGGTGAGACCCAGTACTTC
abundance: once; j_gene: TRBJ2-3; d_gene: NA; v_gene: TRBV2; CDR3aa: CASSEGTGTIDTQYF; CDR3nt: TGTGCCAGCAGTGAAGGTACAGGGACCATAGATACGCAGTATTTT
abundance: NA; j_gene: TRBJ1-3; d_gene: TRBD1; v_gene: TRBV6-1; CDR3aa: CASSVDRAEGNTIYF; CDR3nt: TGTGCCAGCAGTGTCGACAGGGCGGAAGGAAACACCATATATTTT